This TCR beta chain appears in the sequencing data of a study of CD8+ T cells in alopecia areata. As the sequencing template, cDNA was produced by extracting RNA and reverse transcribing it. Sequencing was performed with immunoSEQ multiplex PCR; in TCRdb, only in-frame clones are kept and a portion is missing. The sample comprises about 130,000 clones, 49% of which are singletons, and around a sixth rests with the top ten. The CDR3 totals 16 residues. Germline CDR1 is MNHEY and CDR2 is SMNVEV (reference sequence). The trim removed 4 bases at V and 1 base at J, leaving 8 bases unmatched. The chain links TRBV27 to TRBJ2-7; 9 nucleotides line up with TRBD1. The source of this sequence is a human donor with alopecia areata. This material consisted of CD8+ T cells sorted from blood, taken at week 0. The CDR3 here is CASSSPPGQGSYEQYF. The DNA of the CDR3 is TGTGCCAGCAGTTCCCCGCCGGGACAGGGTTCCTACGAGCAGTACTTC.